The T cell receptor beta chain under discussion was sequenced for a study of blood T cell repertoires in COVID-19. Background on the study: Specimens from acute and convalescent COVID-19 originated in the United States, Italy and Spain.

CDR3 length equals 12 residues. Germline V gene sequence: CDR1 SNHLY, CDR2 FYNNEI. J lost 6 bases, V lost 7 bases, and 3 bases had no gene match. Produced via immunoSEQ multiplex PCR; TCRdb's table is partial and in-frame only. The sample shows roughly 500,000 clones, roughly nine tenths of them seen only once. This TCR derives from a man younger than 35 with COVID-19, enrolled during active disease. The sample consisted of peripheral blood. The genes are TRBV2 and TRBJ2-1; 7 bases map to TRBD2. The CDR3 here is CASTGLSNEQFF. In nucleotides, the CDR3 is TGTGCCAGCACGGGACTATCCAATGAGCAGTTCTTC.